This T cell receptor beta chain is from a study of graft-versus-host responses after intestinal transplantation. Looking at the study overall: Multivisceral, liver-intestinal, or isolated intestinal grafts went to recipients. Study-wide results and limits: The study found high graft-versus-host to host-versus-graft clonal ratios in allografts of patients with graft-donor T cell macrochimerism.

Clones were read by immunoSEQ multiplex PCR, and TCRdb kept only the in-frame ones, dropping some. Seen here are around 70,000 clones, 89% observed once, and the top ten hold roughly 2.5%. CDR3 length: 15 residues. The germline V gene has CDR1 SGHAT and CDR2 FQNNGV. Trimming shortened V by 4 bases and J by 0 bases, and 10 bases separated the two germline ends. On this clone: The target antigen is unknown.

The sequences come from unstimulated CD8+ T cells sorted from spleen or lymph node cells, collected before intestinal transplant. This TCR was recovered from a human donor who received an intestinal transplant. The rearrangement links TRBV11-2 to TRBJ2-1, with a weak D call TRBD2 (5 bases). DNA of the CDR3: TGTGCCAGCAGCTCCATGGGGAGCTCCTACAATGAGCAGTTCTTC. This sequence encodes CASSSMGSSYNEQFF.